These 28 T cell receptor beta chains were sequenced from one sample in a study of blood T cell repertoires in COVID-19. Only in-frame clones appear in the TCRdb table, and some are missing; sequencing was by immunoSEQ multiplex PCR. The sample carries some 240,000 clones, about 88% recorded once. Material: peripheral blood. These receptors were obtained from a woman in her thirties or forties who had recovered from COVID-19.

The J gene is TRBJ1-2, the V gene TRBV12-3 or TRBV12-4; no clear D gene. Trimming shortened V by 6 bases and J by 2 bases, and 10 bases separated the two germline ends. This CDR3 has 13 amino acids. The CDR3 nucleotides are TGTGCCAGCAGGCTACAGCAAAACTATGGCTACACCTTC. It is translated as CASRLQQNYGYTF.

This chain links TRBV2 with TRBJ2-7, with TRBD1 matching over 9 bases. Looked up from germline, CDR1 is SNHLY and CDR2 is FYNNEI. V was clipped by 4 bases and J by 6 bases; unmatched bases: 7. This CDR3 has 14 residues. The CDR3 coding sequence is TGTGCCAGCAGTGGGACAGAGGGACAGGGCGAGCAGTACTTC. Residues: CASSGTEGQGEQYF. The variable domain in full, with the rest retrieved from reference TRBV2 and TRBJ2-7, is EPEVTQTPSHQVTQMGQEVILRCVPISNHLYFYWYRQILGQKVEFLVSFYNNEISEKSEIFDDQFSVERPDGSNFTLKIRSTKLEDSAMYFCASSGTEGQGEQYFGPGTRLTVT.

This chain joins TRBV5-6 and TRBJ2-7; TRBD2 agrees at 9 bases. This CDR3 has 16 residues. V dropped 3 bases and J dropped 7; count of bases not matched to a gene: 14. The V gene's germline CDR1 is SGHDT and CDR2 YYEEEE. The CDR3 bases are TGTGCCAGCAGCTACGCCGGCGGGGGGGAAGGAGATGAGCAGTACTTC. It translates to CASSYAGGGEGDEQYF. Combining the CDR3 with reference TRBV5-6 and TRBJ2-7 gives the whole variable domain DAGVTQSPTHLIKTRGQQVTLRCSPKSGHDTVSWYQQALGQGPQFIFQYYEEEERQRGNFPDRFSGHQFPNYSSELNVNALLLGDSALYLCASSYAGGGEGDEQYFGPGTRLTVT.

The chain's CDR3 is CASSIRTGGTKTEAFF. The CDR3 DNA sequence: TGTGCCAGTAGTATTAGGACAGGGGGCACGAAAACTGAAGCTTTCTTT. This chain uses TRBV19 with TRBJ1-1; TRBD1 matches 11 bases. The J segment lost 5 bases and the V segment lost 3 bases, leaving 8 bases of the junction unmatched. Per the germline V gene, CDR1 is LNHDA and CDR2 is SQIVND (reference sequence). This CDR3 is built from 16 residues.

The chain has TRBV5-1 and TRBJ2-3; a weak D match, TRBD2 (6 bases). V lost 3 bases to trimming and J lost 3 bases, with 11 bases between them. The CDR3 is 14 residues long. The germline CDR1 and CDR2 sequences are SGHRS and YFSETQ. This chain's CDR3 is CASSSREGTDTQYF. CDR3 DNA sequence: TGCGCCAGCAGCTCGCGGGAAGGGACAGATACGCAGTATTTT.

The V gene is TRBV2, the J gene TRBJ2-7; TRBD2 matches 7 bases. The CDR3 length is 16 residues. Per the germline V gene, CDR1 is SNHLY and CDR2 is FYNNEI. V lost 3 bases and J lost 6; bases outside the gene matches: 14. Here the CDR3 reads CASSEGGLVALGEQYV. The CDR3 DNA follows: TGTGCCAGCAGTGAGGGAGGGCTAGTCGCCCTCGGCGAGCAGTACGTC.

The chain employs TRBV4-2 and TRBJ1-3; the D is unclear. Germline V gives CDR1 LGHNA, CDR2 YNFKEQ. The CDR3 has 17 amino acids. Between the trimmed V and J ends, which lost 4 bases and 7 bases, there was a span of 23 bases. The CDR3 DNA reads TGTGCCAGCAGCCTTCATAAACGGACTGGTCCCCGGAACACCATATATTTT. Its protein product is CASSLHKRTGPRNTIYF.

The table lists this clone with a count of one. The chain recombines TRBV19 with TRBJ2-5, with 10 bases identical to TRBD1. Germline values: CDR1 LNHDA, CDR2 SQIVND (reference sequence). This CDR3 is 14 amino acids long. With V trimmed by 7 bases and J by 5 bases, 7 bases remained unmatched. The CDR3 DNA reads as TGTGCCAGTACCGAGACAGGGGGCGACGAGACCCAGTACTTC. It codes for CASTETGGDETQYF.

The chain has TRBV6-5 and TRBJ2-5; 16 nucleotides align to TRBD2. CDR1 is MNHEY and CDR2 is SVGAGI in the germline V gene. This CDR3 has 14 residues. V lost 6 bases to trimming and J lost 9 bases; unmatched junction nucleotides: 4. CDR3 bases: TGTGCCAGCAGCAAGGGACTAGCGGGGGGGGCCCAGTACTTC. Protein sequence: CASSKGLAGGAQYF.

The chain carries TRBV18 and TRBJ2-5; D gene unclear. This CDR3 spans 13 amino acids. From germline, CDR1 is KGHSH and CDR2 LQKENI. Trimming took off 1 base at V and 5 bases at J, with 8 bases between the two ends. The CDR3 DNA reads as TGTGCCAGCTCACCACTTGAGTATGAGACCCAGTACTTC. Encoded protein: CASSPLEYETQYF.

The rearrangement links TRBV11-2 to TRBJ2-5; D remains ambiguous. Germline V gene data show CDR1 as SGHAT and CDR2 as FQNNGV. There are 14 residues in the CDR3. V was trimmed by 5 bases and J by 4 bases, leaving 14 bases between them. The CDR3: CASSPNSPGETQYF. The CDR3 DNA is TGTGCCAGCAGCCCAAATTCCCCGGGAGAGACCCAGTACTTC.

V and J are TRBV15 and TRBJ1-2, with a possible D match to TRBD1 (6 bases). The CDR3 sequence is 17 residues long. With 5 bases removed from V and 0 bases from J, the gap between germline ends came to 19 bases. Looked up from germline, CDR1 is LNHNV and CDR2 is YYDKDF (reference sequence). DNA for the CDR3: TGTGCCACCAGCCCCCGCGGGAGGGGGATGGCTAACTATGGCTACACCTTC. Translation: CATSPRGRGMANYGYTF.

DNA for the CDR3: TGTGCCAGCAGCCGCGGGGGGCGGGAGACCCAGTACTTC. It codes for CASSRGGRETQYF. The V and J genes are TRBV12-3 or TRBV12-4 and TRBJ2-5; TRBD2 matches at 8 bases. The CDR3 is 13 residues long. V lost 6 bases to trimming and J lost 5 bases; unmatched junction nucleotides: 5.

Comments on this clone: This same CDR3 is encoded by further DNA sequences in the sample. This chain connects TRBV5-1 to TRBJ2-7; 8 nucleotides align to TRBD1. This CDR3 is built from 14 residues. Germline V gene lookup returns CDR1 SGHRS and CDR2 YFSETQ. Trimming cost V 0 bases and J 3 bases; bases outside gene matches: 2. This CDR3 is CASSLEGQGYEQYF. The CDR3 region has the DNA TGCGCCAGCAGCTTGGAAGGACAGGGCTACGAGCAGTACTTC.

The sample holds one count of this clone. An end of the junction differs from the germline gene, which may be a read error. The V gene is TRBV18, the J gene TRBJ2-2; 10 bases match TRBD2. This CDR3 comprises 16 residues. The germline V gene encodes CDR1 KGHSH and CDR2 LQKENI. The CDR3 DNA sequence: TGCGCCGGCTCACCACAACTAGCGGGGAACATCGGGGAGCTGTTTTTT. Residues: CAGSPQLAGNIGELFF.

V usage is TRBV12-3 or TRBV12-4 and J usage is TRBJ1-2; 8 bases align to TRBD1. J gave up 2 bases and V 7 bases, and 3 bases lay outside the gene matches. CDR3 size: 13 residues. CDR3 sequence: CASTDRANYGYTF. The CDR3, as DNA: TGTGCCAGCACGGACAGGGCCAACTATGGCTACACCTTC.

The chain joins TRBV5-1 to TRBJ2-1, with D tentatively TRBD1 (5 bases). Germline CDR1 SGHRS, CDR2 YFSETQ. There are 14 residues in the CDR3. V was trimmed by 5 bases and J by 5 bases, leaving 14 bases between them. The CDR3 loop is CASRKGRENNEQFF. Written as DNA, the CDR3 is TGCGCCAGCAGGAAGGGCAGGGAAAACAATGAGCAGTTCTTC. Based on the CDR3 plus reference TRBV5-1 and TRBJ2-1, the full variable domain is KAGVTQTPRYLIKTRGQQVTLSCSPISGHRSVSWYQQTPGQGLQFLFEYFSETQRNKGNFPGRFSGRQFSNSRSEMNVSTLELGDSALYLCASRKGRENNEQFFGPGTRLTVL.

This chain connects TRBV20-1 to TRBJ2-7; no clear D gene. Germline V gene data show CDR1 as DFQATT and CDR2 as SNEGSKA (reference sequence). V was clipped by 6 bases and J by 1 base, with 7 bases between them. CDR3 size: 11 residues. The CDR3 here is CSALLSYEQYF. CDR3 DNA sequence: TGCAGTGCCCTACTATCCTACGAGCAGTACTTC.

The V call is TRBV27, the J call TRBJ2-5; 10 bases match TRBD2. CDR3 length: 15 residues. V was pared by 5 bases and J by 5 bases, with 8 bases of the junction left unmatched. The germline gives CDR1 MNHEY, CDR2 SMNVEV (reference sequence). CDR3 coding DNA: TGTGCCAGCAGTCGTAGCGGGGGGTTCGGGGAGACCCAGTACTTC. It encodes CASSRSGGFGETQYF.

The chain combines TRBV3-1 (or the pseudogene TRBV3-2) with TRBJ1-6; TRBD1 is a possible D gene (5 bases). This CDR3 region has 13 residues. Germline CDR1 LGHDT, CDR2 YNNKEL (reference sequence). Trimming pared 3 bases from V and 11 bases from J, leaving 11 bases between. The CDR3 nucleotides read TGTGCCAGCAGCCACCAGGGTCAGACACCCCTCCACTTT. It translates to CASSHQGQTPLHF.

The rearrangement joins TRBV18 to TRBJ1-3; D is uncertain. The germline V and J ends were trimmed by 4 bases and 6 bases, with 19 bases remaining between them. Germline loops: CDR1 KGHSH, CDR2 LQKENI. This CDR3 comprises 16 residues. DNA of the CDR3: TGTGCCAGCTCACAAGTACATGCCACTAGCCAAAACACCATATATTTT. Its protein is CASSQVHATSQNTIYF.

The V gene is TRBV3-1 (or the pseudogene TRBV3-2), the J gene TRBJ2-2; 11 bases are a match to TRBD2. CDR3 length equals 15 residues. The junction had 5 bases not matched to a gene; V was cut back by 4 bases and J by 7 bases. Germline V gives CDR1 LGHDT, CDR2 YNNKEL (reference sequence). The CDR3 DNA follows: TGTGCCAGCAGCCTAGCGGGGGGGCTGGTCGGGGAGCTGTTTTTT. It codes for CASSLAGGLVGELFF.

As DNA, the CDR3 is TGCGCCAGCAGCCAAGACGTAGCGGGAGGGGTTTCAGATACGCAGTATTTT. Its translation: CASSQDVAGGVSDTQYF. This sequence joins TRBV4-1 and TRBJ2-3, with 11 bases lining up with TRBD2. CDR1 and CDR2 from the germline V gene are MGHRA and YSYEKL. CDR3 length: 17 amino acids. Trimming cost V 0 bases and J 4 bases; bases outside gene matches: 6.

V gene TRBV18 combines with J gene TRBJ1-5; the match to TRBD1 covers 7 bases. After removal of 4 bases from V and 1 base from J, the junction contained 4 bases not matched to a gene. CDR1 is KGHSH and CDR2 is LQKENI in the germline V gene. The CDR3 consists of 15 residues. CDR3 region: CASSRTGESNQPQHF. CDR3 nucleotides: TGTGCCAGCTCACGAACAGGGGAAAGCAATCAGCCCCAGCATTTT.

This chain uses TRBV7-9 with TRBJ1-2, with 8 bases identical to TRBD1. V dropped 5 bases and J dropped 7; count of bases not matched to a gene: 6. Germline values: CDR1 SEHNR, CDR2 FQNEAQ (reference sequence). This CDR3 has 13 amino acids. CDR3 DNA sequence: TGTGCCAGCAGCCCCGCAGGGGGCTCTGGCTACACCTTC. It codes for CASSPAGGSGYTF.

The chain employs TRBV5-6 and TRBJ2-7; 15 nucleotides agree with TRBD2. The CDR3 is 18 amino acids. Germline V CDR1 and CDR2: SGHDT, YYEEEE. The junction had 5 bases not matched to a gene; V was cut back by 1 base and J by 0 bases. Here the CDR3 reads CASSLLGLAGGISYEQYV. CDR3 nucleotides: TGTGCCAGCAGCTTGCTGGGACTAGCGGGAGGAATCTCCTACGAGCAGTACGTC.

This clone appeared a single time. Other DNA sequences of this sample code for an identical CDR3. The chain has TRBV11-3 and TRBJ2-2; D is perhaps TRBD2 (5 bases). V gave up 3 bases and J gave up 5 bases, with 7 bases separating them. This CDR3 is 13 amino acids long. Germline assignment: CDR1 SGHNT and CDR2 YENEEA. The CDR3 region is CASSFSGTGELFF. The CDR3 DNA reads TGTGCCAGCAGCTTTTCGGGAACCGGGGAGCTGTTTTTT. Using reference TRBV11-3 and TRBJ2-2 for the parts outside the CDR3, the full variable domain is EAGVVQSPRYKIIEKKQPVAFWCNPISGHNTLYWYLQNLGQGPELLIRYENEEAVDDSQLPKDRFSAERLKGVDSTLKIQPAELGDSAVYLCASSFSGTGELFFGEGSRLTVL.

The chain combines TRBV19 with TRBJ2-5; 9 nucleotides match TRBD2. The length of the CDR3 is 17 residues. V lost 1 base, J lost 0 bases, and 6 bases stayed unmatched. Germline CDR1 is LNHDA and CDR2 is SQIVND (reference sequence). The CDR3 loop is CASSIVWASGDQETQYF. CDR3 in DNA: TGTGCCAGTAGTATAGTTTGGGCTAGCGGGGACCAAGAGACCCAGTACTTC.